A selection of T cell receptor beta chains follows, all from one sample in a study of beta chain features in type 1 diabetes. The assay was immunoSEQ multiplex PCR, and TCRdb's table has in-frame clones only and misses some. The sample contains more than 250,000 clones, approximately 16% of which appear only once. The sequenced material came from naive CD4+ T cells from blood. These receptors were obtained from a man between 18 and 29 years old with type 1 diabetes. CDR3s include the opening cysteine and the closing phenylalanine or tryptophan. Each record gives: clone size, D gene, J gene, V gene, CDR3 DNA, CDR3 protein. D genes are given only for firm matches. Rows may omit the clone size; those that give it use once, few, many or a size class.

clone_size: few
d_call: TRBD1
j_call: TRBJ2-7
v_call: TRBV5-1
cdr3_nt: TGCGCCAGCAGTCTTGACAGGGTGGCCTACGAGCAGTACTTC
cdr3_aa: CASSLDRVAYEQYF

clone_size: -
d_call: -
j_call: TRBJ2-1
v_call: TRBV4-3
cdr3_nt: TGCGCCAGCAGCCAAGTTAAGACTAGTCATTCTGGGTACAATGAGCAGTTCTTC
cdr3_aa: CASSQVKTSHSGYNEQFF

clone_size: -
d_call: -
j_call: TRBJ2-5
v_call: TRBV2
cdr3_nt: TGTGCCAGCAGTGAAGCACTGTCAGGCGAAACCCAGTACTTC
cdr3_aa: CASSEALSGETQYF

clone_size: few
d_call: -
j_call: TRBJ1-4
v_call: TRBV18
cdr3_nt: TGTGCCAGCTCCGGGACAAACTGGGATGAAAAACTGTTTTTT
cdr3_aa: CASSGTNWDEKLFF

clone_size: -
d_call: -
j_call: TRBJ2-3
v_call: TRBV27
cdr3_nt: TGTGCCAGCACCCGCAGGGCCGGAATCACAGATACGCAGTATTTT
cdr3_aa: CASTRRAGITDTQYF

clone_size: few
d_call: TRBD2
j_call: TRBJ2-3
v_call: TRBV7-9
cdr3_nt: TGTGCCAGCACTCTGTTAAGGGCTAGCGGGGCGGTCACAGATACGCAGTATTTT
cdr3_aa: CASTLLRASGAVTDTQYF

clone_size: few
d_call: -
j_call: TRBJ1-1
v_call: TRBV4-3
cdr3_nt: TGCGCCAGCAGCCAAGATGTCAACAGGGTGGAGTCTGAAGCTTTCTTT
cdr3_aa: CASSQDVNRVESEAFF

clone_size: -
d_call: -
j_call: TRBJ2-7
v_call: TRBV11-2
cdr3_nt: TGTGCCAGCAGCTCGTTCCAAATGGGCAGTTCCTACGAGCAGTACTTC
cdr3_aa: CASSSFQMGSSYEQYF

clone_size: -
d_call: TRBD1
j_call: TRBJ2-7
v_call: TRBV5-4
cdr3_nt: TGTGCCAGCAGCCGGACAGGGGGACACGAGCAGTACTTC
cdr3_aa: CASSRTGGHEQYF

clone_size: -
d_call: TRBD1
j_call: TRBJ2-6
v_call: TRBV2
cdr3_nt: TGTGCCAGCAGGCCCGGGACAGGGGGTTCCGGGGCCAACGTCCTGACTTTC
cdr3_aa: CASRPGTGGSGANVLTF

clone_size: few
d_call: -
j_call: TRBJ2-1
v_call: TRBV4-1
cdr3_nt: TGCGCCAGCAGCCAGGAAAACAGGAGAGGGCAGTTCTTC
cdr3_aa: CASSQENRRGQFF

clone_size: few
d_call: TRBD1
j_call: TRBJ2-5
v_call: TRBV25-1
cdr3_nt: TGTGCCAGCAGTACAGGGGGCGCGTCCCAAGAGACCCAGTACTTC
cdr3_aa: CASSTGGASQETQYF

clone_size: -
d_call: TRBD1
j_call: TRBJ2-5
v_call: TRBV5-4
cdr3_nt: TGTGCCAACGCCCCCCCCGACAGGGTACGAGAGACCCAGTACTTC
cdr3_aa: CANAPPDRVRETQYF

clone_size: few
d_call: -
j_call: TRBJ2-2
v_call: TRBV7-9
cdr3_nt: TGTGCCAGCAGCGAGAGGACCGGGGAGCTGTTTTTT
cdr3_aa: CASSERTGELFF

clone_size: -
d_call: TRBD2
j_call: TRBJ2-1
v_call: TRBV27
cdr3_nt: TGTGCCAGCAGCCCACCGGGACTAGCGGGAGGGCCTGGGGAGCAGTTCTTC
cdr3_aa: CASSPPGLAGGPGEQFF

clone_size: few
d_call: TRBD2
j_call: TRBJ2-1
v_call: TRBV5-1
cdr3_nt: TGCGCCAGCAGCTTGGCTAGCGGGAGAGCTTACAATGAGCAGTTCTTC
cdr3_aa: CASSLASGRAYNEQFF

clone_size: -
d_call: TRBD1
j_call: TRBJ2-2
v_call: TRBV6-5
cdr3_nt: TGTGCCAGCAGCCGGGACAGGAACACCGGGGAGCTGTTTTTT
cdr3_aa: CASSRDRNTGELFF